This T cell receptor beta chain derives from a study of vaccination and CD4 T cells after COVID-19. The sample's treatment: 10-day PBMC culture with coronavirus spike peptide pools or control peptides (ViraFEST assay). Cultures of PBMCs, more than 1.5 million per well, were set up with about 10 IU/ml IL-2 and roughly 10 ug/ml peptide pools. By share of the sample, this clonotype is medium-sized. What it recognizes is unknown. The CDR3 sequence is 15 residues long. Germline V gene sequence: CDR1 MDHEN, CDR2 SYDVKM. V lost 5 bases and J lost 7, with 18 bases in between. Once obtained from cultured CD4+ T cells, the DNA was sequenced using the Oncomine TCR Beta short-read assay. Once CD4+ T cells had been cultured, genomic DNA was extracted from them. TCRdb re-analysed the PCR reads in MiXCR, keeping a single row per CDR3 protein. The sample carries 8,000 or so distinct CDR3 sequences, 20% to 25% recorded once.

The chain is built from TRBV28 and TRBJ1-5; a possible D gene is TRBD1 (5 bases). Sequenced here: CD4+ T cells from blood, cultured in vitro, sampled after SARS-CoV-2 vaccination. This clonotype originated in a human donor who had recovered from COVID-19. In nucleotides, the CDR3 is TGTGCCAGCAGTCCCATGGCAGGGAGGAGACAGCCCCAGCATTTT. It specifies CASSPMAGRRQPQHF.